This is a list of T cell receptor beta chains from one sample in a study of blood T cell repertoires in COVID-19. Sequencing used immunoSEQ multiplex PCR; TCRdb keeps in-frame clones, though not all of them. The sample lists around 100,000 clones, 80% occurring once. Sequenced input: peripheral blood. The origin of the receptors is a woman in her seventies with acute or convalescent COVID-19. Both conserved end residues are part of each CDR3.

len	v_gene	CDR3aa
14	TRBV14	CASSPLPGSIEQFF
13	TRBV7-3	CASSPRDGLRYTF
14	TRBV2	CASSLGVANTEAFF
15	TRBV5-1	CASSEIAGGQETQYF
16	TRBV4-1	CASSQQTGQGFLGAFF
13	TRBV11-2	CASSLAGTDTQYF
15	TRBV5-1	CASSLQGRSTDTQYF
15	TRBV10-3	CAISSSGGDYNEQFF
14	TRBV24-1	CATSDYVRGTEAFF
15	TRBV6-5	CASSRVDRSHNEQFF
13	TRBV18	CASGGTAEETQYF
18	TRBV11-3	CASSLGQLAGGTTDTQYF
16	TRBV7-9	CASSLGTSGGAGEQFF
14	TRBV6-5	CASIAETTSYEQYF
13	TRBV9	CASSVGSFTEAFF
14	TRBV7-2	CASSFTTGNYGYTF
15	TRBV11-3	CASTRTAVNTGELFF